This T cell receptor beta chain is from a study of neurological immune-mediated disorders (dated 2019 in TCRdb). For the wider study: Of the approximately 34 multiple sclerosis patients, about 31 had relapsing-remitting MS and 3 had secondary progressive MS. Using UMI-based sequencing, the study compared peripheral blood TCR-beta repertoires from patients with HTLV-I-associated myelopathy (HAM/TSP), patients with multiple sclerosis, and healthy controls. The cohort included approximately 68 subjects: some 15 with HAM/TSP, some 34 with multiple sclerosis, and around 20 healthy controls. The roughly 110 TCR-beta libraries included longitudinal samples, technical triplicates and paired sorted CD4+ and CD8+ T-cell subsets alongside PBMC samples. What the study reported, not specific to this receptor: TCR clonal expansion was highest in HAM/TSP patients and lowest in MS patients, with MS patients falling below even healthy controls. No identical CDR3 amino acid sequences were found to be shared among expanded clones across subjects, suggesting that TCR-beta repertoires were private in all groups. No association of the MS cluster with clinical or MRI features was observed, and the need for larger cohorts was stated by the authors. Phylogenetic analysis grouped repertoires from 18 of 34 MS patients into a cluster of related CDR3 sequences, suggesting a possible repertoire-level signature.

To synthesize cDNA, template-switch 5'RACE was performed with a primer carrying a 10-nucleotide random unique molecular identifier so that each TCR transcript was tagged. Over 200 million TCR-beta sequences, covering 15-18 subjects, were produced in each sequencing run. Total RNA was extracted with the RNeasy kit. TCR-beta VDJ regions were amplified with primers for the TCR constant region and the 5'RACE anchor, using the KAPA Real-time Library Amplification kit. A first PCR added sample indexes and Illumina adaptors, and a second PCR then raised library yield. After Ampure bead purification, the TCR product of roughly 650 bp was size-selected on a 2% E-gel SizeSelection system. Before pooling, library quality was checked on a Bioanalyzer, concentration was measured with Qubit, and libraries were quantified with the Kapa Library Quantification kit. Libraries were sequenced paired-end 2 x 150 bp on an Illumina HiSeq 2500. To increase sequence diversity, about 25-31% phiX was spiked into each library pool. Processing in the source paper ran as follows. Quality-filtered reads were processed with the UMI-based MiGEC pipeline, and over 85% of raw TCR sequences were removed by the MiGEC pipeline during error correction. VDJ genes were aligned to IMGT germline references, and each clonotype was defined by a unique CDR3 amino acid sequence together with V-J genes. Clonal expansion, Shannon diversity and CDR3 relatedness (CalcPairwiseDistances, ClusterSamples) were evaluated with VDJtools, and phylogenetic trees were built with CLCbio workbench. A clone was classed as expanded if it had 8 or more unique UMIs, a cutoff based on coefficient-of-variation modelling across technical triplicates. TCRdb reworked the public reads: Q25 trimming with fastp, MiXCR clone assembly, productive beta chains retained. Here each entry gathers all rows of one CDR3 protein and keeps the most common genes and DNA. These V and J calls derive from TCRdb rather than the authors' analysis. Present in this sample are around 69,000 distinct CDR3 sequences, about 3.4% of which were seen just once. The top ten constitute roughly 3.7% of the sample.

V is pared back by 1 base and J by 8 bases, with 18 bases lying between the germline termini. CDR1 and CDR2, looked up from the germline V gene, are SGHRS and YFSETQ. Reading from cysteine to phenylalanine, the CDR3 counts 15 amino acids. CDR3 DNA is the only sequence kept; it has 45 bases, read in frame from the first base. Unsorted PBMC libraries were generated from 2 million PBMCs stored in RNAlater at -80 °C until RNA extraction. Multiple sclerosis patients were enrolled in a US clinical protocol evaluating disease progression by magnetic resonance imaging. Peripheral blood underwent Ficoll-Hypaque density gradient centrifugation to isolate PBMCs, which were then cryopreserved in liquid nitrogen. This clonotype has at least ten counts. What antigen it recognizes has not been identified. Base quality data are lacking; no much larger clone is found one base away.

Rearrangement joined TRBV5-1 to TRBJ1-2, with no reliable assignment of the D segment. Material for sequencing was PBMCs. The sequence was collected from a man aged 35 to 55 with multiple sclerosis. The base sequence is TGCGCCAGCAGCTTGTGGGCAGGCCCTTCGAGGGGCTACACCTTC. This gives the protein CASSLWAGPSRGYTF.